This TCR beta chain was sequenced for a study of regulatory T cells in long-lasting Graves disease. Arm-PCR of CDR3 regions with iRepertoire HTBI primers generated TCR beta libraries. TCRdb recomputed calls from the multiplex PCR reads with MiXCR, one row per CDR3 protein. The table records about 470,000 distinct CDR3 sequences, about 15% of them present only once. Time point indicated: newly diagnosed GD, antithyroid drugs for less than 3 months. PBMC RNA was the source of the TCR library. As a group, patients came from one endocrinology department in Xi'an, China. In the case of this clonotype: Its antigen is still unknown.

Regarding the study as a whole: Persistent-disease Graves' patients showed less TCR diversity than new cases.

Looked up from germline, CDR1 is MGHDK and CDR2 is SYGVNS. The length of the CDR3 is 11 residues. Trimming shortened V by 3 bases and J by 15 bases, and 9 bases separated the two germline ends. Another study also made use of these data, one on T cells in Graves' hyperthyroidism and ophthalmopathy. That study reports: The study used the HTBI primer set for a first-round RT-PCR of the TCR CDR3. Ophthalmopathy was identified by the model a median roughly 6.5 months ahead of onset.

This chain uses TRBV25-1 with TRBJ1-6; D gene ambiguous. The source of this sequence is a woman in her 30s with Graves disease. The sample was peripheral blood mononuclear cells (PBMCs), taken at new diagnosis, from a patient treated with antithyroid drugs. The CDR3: CASSERFRLHF. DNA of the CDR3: TGTGCCAGCAGTGAGCGATTTCGCCTCCACTTT.